Following are 18 T cell receptor beta chains from one sample sequenced in a study of T cells in Graves' hyperthyroidism and ophthalmopathy. Using RNA transcripts as the source, TCR beta CDR3 regions were amplified. During a first-round RT-PCR of the TCR CDR3, the HTBI primer set was used. TCRdb used MiXCR to reprocess the multiplex PCR reads, holding one entry per CDR3 protein. The table shows around 560,000 distinct CDR3 sequences, with around 17% occurring only once. Sequenced input: blood. Every receptor here comes from a woman between 18 and 30 years old with Graves' hyperthyroidism.

This clonotype was seen ten or more times. This chain connects TRBV7-8 to TRBJ2-1; possible D gene TRBD1, 6 bases. CDR3 length: 14 amino acids. Between the trimmed V and J ends, which lost 0 bases and 6 bases, there was a span of 9 bases. Per the germline V gene, CDR1 is SGHVS and CDR2 is FQNEAQ. The CDR3 spells CASSLATGSNEQFF. Here the CDR3 DNA reads TGTGCCAGCAGCTTAGCAACAGGGAGCAATGAGCAGTTCTTC. The full variable domain, rest sourced from reference TRBV7-8 and TRBJ2-1, is GAGVSQSPRYKVAKRGQDVALRCDPISGHVSLFWYQQALGQGPEFLTYFQNEAQLDKSGLPSDRFFAERPEGSVSTLKIQRTQQEDSAVYLCASSLATGSNEQFFGPGTRLTVL.

V and J are TRBV5-6 and TRBJ2-3; D possibly corresponds to TRBD2 (5 bases). The germline gives CDR1 SGHDT, CDR2 YYEEEE. This CDR3 spans 15 amino acids. The V end lost 0 bases, the J end lost 3 bases, and 11 bases lay between the germline ends. CDR3 nucleotides: TGTGCCAGCAGCTTGGTGGCCGGGGTAACAGATACGCAGTATTTT. As protein: CASSLVAGVTDTQYF.

There are many counts of this clonotype. V gene TRBV2 combines with J gene TRBJ2-7, with 7 bases matching TRBD1. Looked up from germline, CDR1 is SNHLY and CDR2 is FYNNEI. Trimming at V came to 8 bases and at J to 8 bases, leaving 6 bases not matched to a gene. The length of the CDR3 is 11 residues. This chain's CDR3 is CASGTAGQQYF. CDR3 nucleotide sequence: TGTGCCAGCGGGACAGCCGGCCAGCAGTACTTC.

This clonotype was seen at least ten times. The rearrangement joins TRBV6-1 to TRBJ2-1; D remains ambiguous. Germline values: CDR1 MNHNS, CDR2 SASEGT. Deletions cut 0 bases from V and 0 bases from J, with 12 bases between. This CDR3 has 17 residues. In DNA, the CDR3 is TGTGCCAGCAGTGAAGCTGCGTTAAAGAGCTCCTACAATGAGCAGTTCTTC. Protein: CASSEAALKSSYNEQFF.

This clonotype was detected ten times or more. The CDR3 nucleotides read TGTGCCAGCAGGGAAACAGGGTGGCAGGCAAACATTCAGTACTTC. Its translation is CASRETGWQANIQYF. This chain uses TRBV28 with TRBJ2-4; D perhaps matches TRBD1 (6 bases). Trimming stripped 6 bases from V and 6 bases from J, with 18 bases between. The CDR3 totals 15 residues. Germline V lookup: CDR1 MDHEN, CDR2 SYDVKM.

In its sample, this clonotype was seen a few times. The gene calls are TRBV11-2 and TRBJ2-1; tentatively, D is TRBD1 or TRBD2 (5 bases each). This CDR3 spans 18 amino acids. V gave up 0 bases and J gave up 5 bases, with 20 bases separating them. From germline, CDR1 is SGHAT and CDR2 FQNNGV. CDR3 residues: CASSLDRGLVAEDNEQFF. In DNA, the CDR3 is TGTGCCAGCAGCTTAGATCGGGGCCTAGTTGCGGAAGACAATGAGCAGTTCTTC.

This clonotype has just a few counts. The chain combines TRBV5-1 with TRBJ1-1; TRBD1 agrees at 9 bases. This CDR3 is built from 14 residues. Per germline, CDR1 SGHRS and CDR2 YFSETQ. V gave up 4 bases and J gave up 2 bases; unmatched junction bases: 3. Written as DNA, the CDR3 is TGCGCCAGCAGCATGGGACAGGGAAACACTGAAGCTTTCTTT. Translating it yields CASSMGQGNTEAFF. Together with reference TRBV5-1 and TRBJ1-1, the CDR3 gives the full variable domain: KAGVTQTPRYLIKTRGQQVTLSCSPISGHRSVSWYQQTPGQGLQFLFEYFSETQRNKGNFPGRFSGRQFSNSRSEMNVSTLELGDSALYLCASSMGQGNTEAFFGQGTRLTVV.

V and J are TRBV7-9 and TRBJ1-4; 10 nucleotides line up with TRBD1. The V and J ends lost 5 bases and 3 bases, in that order; junction bases with no gene match: 6. CDR3 length: 16 residues. From germline, CDR1 is SEHNR and CDR2 FQNEAQ (reference sequence). The CDR3 DNA follows: TGTGCCAGCAGCCCCGGACAGGGGGGTGCTAATGAAAAACTGTTTTTT. It yields the protein CASSPGQGGANEKLFF.

The chain uses TRBV5-6 and TRBJ2-1; D gene unclear. The CDR3 is 18 residues long. CDR1 and CDR2 from the germline V gene are SGHDT and YYEEEE. V gave up 0 bases and J gave up 0 bases, with 16 bases separating them. DNA of the CDR3: TGTGCCAGCAGCTTGGTCCTAATCGACTTAATCTCCTACAATGAGCAGTTCTTC. It specifies CASSLVLIDLISYNEQFF.

This clonotype has ten or more counts. The chain couples TRBV28 to TRBJ1-5; D is unresolved. Per germline, CDR1 MDHEN and CDR2 SYDVKM. The CDR3 runs 18 residues. V dropped 4 bases and J dropped 0 bases, with 19 bases sitting between them. CDR3: CASSSGFSAFYSNQPQHF. In nucleotides, the CDR3 is TGTGCCAGCAGTTCGGGCTTTTCGGCTTTTTATAGCAATCAGCCCCAGCATTTT.

Turning to this clonotype: A much larger clone differs from this one at a single base, so this may be a read error. V gene TRBV12-3 or TRBV12-4 combines with J gene TRBJ2-7; unclear D gene. This CDR3 has 13 residues. CDR3 DNA: TGTGCCAGCAGTTTGAATCGTCCCTACGAGCGGTACTTC. Translation: CASSLNRPYERYF.

This clonotype was seen many times. The chain recombines TRBV11-3 with TRBJ1-5; the D is unclear. There are 13 residues in the CDR3. CDR1 is SGHNT and CDR2 is YENEEA in the germline V gene. The V and J ends lost 0 bases and 9 bases respectively, with 9 bases between them. The CDR3 DNA sequence: TGTGCCAGCAGCTTAGACCCCCGGAGGCCCCAGCATTTT. Amino acid sequence: CASSLDPRRPQHF.

This clonotype was observed a few times. The chain carries TRBV7-6 and TRBJ2-1, with D possibly TRBD2 on 6 matching bases. The V end was cut by 3 bases, the J end by 6 bases, with 15 bases between. In germline, CDR1 is SGHVS, CDR2 FNYEAQ. The CDR3 length is 15 residues. CDR3 residues: CASSLGLPPGNEQFF. The DNA for the CDR3 is TGTGCCAGCAGCTTGGGACTGCCCCCCGGCAATGAGCAGTTCTTC.

V and J are TRBV14 and TRBJ1-6, with D hard to call. Germline CDR1 is SGHDN and CDR2 is FVKESK. The CDR3 runs to 15 residues. V was trimmed by 1 base and J by 6 bases, leaving 10 bases between them. CDR3 DNA sequence: TGTGCCAGCAGCCAAGTAAGACCGGTTAATTCACCCCTCCACTTT. This encodes CASSQVRPVNSPLHF.

This clonotype was seen at least ten times. The rearrangement joins TRBV2 to TRBJ2-7; D may be TRBD1 (6 bases). V was pared by 6 bases and J by 0 bases, with 12 bases between. Per the germline V gene, CDR1 is SNHLY and CDR2 is FYNNEI. The CDR3 is 14 residues long. Here the CDR3 reads CASSEGVPSYEQYF. DNA for the CDR3: TGTGCCAGCAGCGAGGGGGTTCCCTCCTACGAGCAGTACTTC.

This clonotype was detected ten times or more. The CDR3 region is CSARDPDSPYNEQFF. The DNA for the CDR3 is TGCAGTGCTAGAGATCCGGACAGCCCCTACAATGAGCAGTTCTTC. The V call is TRBV20-1, the J call TRBJ2-1; D perhaps matches TRBD1 (6 bases). The CDR3 covers 15 residues. V shed 0 bases and J shed 2 bases, with 11 bases lying between them. The V gene's germline CDR1 is DFQATT and CDR2 SNEGSKA (reference sequence).

This clonotype was seen a few times. This may be a read error, as it is one base from a much larger clone. The gene calls are TRBV7-8 and TRBJ1-5; D is unclear. The V gene lost 2 bases and the J gene lost 2 bases, with 4 bases spanning the gap. The germline gives CDR1 SGHVS, CDR2 FQNEAQ. This CDR3 comprises 13 residues. CDR3 region: CASSLHGNQPQHF. The DNA for the CDR3 is TGTGCCAGCAGCTTACATGGCAATCAGCCCCAGCATTTT.

A note on this clonotype: The conserved phenylalanine or tryptophan normally closing the CDR3 is absent here, so this likely arose from a read error. V is TRBV4-1 and J is TRBJ1-1; tentative D call: TRBD1 (5 bases). Germline V gene data show CDR1 as MGHRA and CDR2 as YSYEKL. This CDR3 comprises 14 residues. The germline V and J ends were trimmed by 4 bases and 3 bases, with 12 bases remaining between them. The CDR3 sequence: CASSLKQGDTEAFL. The CDR3 DNA sequence: TGCGCCAGCAGCCTTAAGCAGGGTGACACTGAAGCTTTCCTT.